Reported below is one TCR beta chain. Its antigen is not yet known. No clone much larger than this one lies a single base away; base qualities are absent. This record belongs to a study of T cell responses to AZD1222 COVID-19 vaccine (TCRdb year 2021). With regard to the full study: TCR sequencing covered some 240 trial participants: 207 given two doses of AZD1222 and about 26 given two doses of MenACWY control vaccine. Trial participants were enrolled by age into subgroups of 18-55, 56-69 and 70-plus years, and around 150, 28 and 57 TCR-sequenced participants, respectively, were included in these subgroups.

Explained via the paper, the time point label denotes: about 28 days (+/-7) after the second vaccine dose. Because spike-specific TCR depth and breadth did not differ between the two schedules, AZD1222 recipients who got a second dose at roughly 4 weeks were pooled with those who got a second dose at roughly 12 weeks. Samples from vaccinated people were obtained from the UK trials COV001 and COV002, which included a single-blind randomized controlled phase 2/3 trial of AZD1222 (ChAdOx1 nCoV-19) in healthy adults. For TCRbeta chain sequencing, PBMC samples were collected from trial participants at day 0 and at day 28 after the second dose. The V and J ends are trimmed by 4 bases and 5 bases, leaving 11 bases between them. Measured from the cysteine to the phenylalanine, the CDR3 is 13 residues long. The sequence is cut down to CDR3 DNA, 39 bases in frame from base 1. Per the germline V gene, SNHLY is the CDR1 and FYNNEI is the CDR2.

Study-wide conclusions, independent of this receptor: In the small 56-69-year group, the increase in depth fell short of significance, most likely because of low power. Because no samples from the day 14 peak response were available, repertoires could be characterized only after the peak T cell response. Most participants were white British and females outnumbered males, and the authors suggested that clonal diversity may have been underestimated. The vaccine-associated CD4 TCRs covered the entire spike protein, and the dominant responses fell in regions 160-218 and 743-854. Epitopes outside the regions mutated in the B.1.351 and B.1.1.7 variants were reportedly recognized by nearly half of the unique spike-specific TCRs. Conclusions about previously exposed vaccinees are limited, since just five to seven AZD1222 recipients were seropositive for SARS-CoV-2 at baseline. A significant rise in spike-specific TCR breadth and depth was observed after two AZD1222 doses relative to day 0 and relative to MenACWY recipients.

The CDR3 regions of human TCRbeta chains were analyzed by immunosequencing. As for how the authors treated the data: TCRs in the repertoires were compared against a reference library of SARS-CoV-2-specific TCRs that had been generated with the MIRA antigen-specificity platform. Breadth was defined as the fraction of unique TCRs that were SARS-CoV-2-associated. Depth was defined as the fraction of total T cells that were SARS-CoV-2-associated. Using the MIRA data, each spike-specific TCR was assigned both to the spike region to which the TCR was reactive and to a CD4 or CD8 class. Log10-transformed breadth and depth values were compared by one-way ANOVA with Sidak's multiple comparisons tests. TCRdb stores this immuneACCESS table with in-frame sequences only. Part of the clones is absent; in the studies checked, under half of the shortfall reflects unresolved V genes, and no reason is known for the rest. The V and J calls and clone size were taken over from that table, and D and trimming were inferred from the DNA. Present in this sample are some 150,000 clones, 92% of which were seen just once. The top ten clones comprise approximately 3.3% of the sample.

The source is an adult who received the AZD1222 COVID-19 vaccine. The chain links TRBV2 with TRBJ1-1, with no D gene named confidently. The specimen was peripheral blood, collected 28 days after the second AZD1222 dose. The CDR3 region: CASSGVVLTEAFF. The DNA sequence is given as TGTGCCAGCAGTGGCGTGGTGTTAACTGAAGCTTTCTTT.